The 32 T cell receptor beta chains in this list originate from one sample, sequenced in a study of response to subunit inactivated influenza vaccine. TCRdb re-called the RT-PCR reads with MiXCR, one entry per CDR3 protein. The table includes roughly 160,000 distinct CDR3 sequences, about a tenth detected once. Sequences were derived from non-naive T cells sorted from PBMCs, sampled roughly 46 days after vaccination. The origin of the receptors is a man between 50 and 59 years old who received an inactivated influenza vaccine.

The V and J genes are TRBV20-1 and TRBJ2-4; D remains unclear. The CDR3 covers 14 residues. Germline V gives CDR1 DFQATT, CDR2 SNEGSKA (reference sequence). The ends were cut back, 5 bases at V and 8 bases at J, with 19 bases in the middle. The CDR3 region has the DNA TGCAGTGCTCAAAAGGAGAGGATCAGAGACATTCAGTACTTC. Its translation is CSAQKERIRDIQYF.

The rearrangement joins TRBV24-1 to TRBJ2-2; 8 positions match TRBD1. CDR3 size: 14 residues. The V segment lost 3 bases and the J segment 6 bases; nucleotides outside the gene matches: 2. Germline values: CDR1 KGHDR, CDR2 SFDVKD. The CDR3, as DNA: TGTGCCACCAGTGATATGACAGGGGCCGGGGAGCTGTTTTTT. Protein: CATSDMTGAGELFF.

This chain connects TRBV11-3 to TRBJ2-3; no definite D call. V was shortened by 2 bases and J by 8 bases, with 11 bases between the two germline ends. The CDR3 runs to 13 residues. Germline-derived CDR1 and CDR2 are SGHNT and YENEEA. The CDR3 spells CASSLNQRGTQYF. CDR3 nucleotide sequence: TGTGCCAGCAGCTTAAACCAGCGCGGTACGCAGTATTTT.

Remarks on this clonotype: A read error may account for a junction end that differs from germline. V usage is TRBV5-4 and J usage is TRBJ1-4, with D maybe TRBD1 (5 bases). The germline V gene encodes CDR1 SGHNT and CDR2 YYREEE (reference sequence). This CDR3 region has 14 residues. The CDR3 DNA follows: TGTGCCAGCAGCTTGGGACAGCTAAATGGAAAACTGTTTTTT. It yields the protein CASSLGQLNGKLFF.

This sequence joins TRBV20-1 and TRBJ1-1; the D is unclear. Germline-derived CDR1 and CDR2 are DFQATT and SNEGSKA (reference sequence). V dropped 0 bases and J dropped 4 bases, with 12 bases sitting between them. This CDR3 has 14 amino acids. The CDR3 loop is CSARDIVSGTEAFF. The CDR3, as DNA: TGCAGTGCTAGAGATATAGTATCTGGCACTGAAGCTTTCTTT.

This clonotype was detected many times. The V call is TRBV4-3, the J call TRBJ2-7; D is uncertain. Per germline, CDR1 LGHNA and CDR2 YSLEER. Between the trimmed V and J ends, which lost 0 bases and 1 base, there was a span of 13 bases. The CDR3 has 16 residues. In DNA, the CDR3 is TGCGCCAGCAGCCAAGATTCCCTGACCGTTTCCTACGAGCAGTACTTC. It specifies CASSQDSLTVSYEQYF.

This chain links TRBV5-5 with TRBJ1-2, with 9 positions matching TRBD1. V gave up 4 bases and J gave up 6 bases; unmatched junction bases: 10. In germline, CDR1 is SGHKS, CDR2 YYEKEE (reference sequence). The length of the CDR3 is 15 residues. CDR3 residues: CASSETGTGRNGYTF. CDR3 nucleotides: TGTGCCAGCAGCGAGACCGGGACAGGGCGGAATGGCTACACCTTC.

The V and J genes are TRBV7-2 and TRBJ2-1, with D possibly being TRBD2 (6 bases). The V end lost 1 base, the J end lost 6 bases, and 13 bases lay between the germline ends. Germline-derived CDR1 and CDR2 are SGHTA and FQGNSA. The CDR3 runs 15 residues. CDR3 bases: TGTGCCAGCAGCTTAGTCGGGAGTTGGGGCAATGAGCAGTTCTTC. This sequence encodes CASSLVGSWGNEQFF.

This chain uses TRBV4-1 with TRBJ2-1, with D maybe TRBD2 (6 bases). This CDR3 is 17 amino acids long. V lost 2 bases, J lost 0 bases, and 14 bases lay in between. CDR1 is MGHRA and CDR2 is YSYEKL in the germline V gene. The CDR3 loop is CASSQSLATSSYNEQFF. In DNA, the CDR3 is TGCGCCAGCAGCCAATCCCTAGCGACAAGCTCCTACAATGAGCAGTTCTTC.

As to this clonotype: An end of the junction does not agree with germline; a read error may underlie this. The rearrangement uses TRBV11-1 and TRBJ2-1; TRBD2 agrees at 10 bases. Germline V lookup: CDR1 SGHAT, CDR2 FQDESV (reference sequence). The CDR3 contains 18 residues. CDR3 in amino acids: CAISNLAGVSSSYNEQFF. In DNA form, the CDR3 reads TGTGCCATCAGCAATCTAGCGGGAGTATCCAGCTCCTACAATGAGCAGTTCTTC. The full variable domain, its missing parts supplied by reference TRBV11-1 and TRBJ2-1, is EAEVAQSPRYKITEKSQAVAFWCDPISGHATLYWYRQILGQGPELLVQFQDESVVDDSQLPKDRFSAERLKGVDSTLKIQPAELGDSAMYLCAISNLAGVSSSYNEQFFGPGTRLTVL.

This sequence joins TRBV6-1 and TRBJ1-4; a weak D match, TRBD1 (5 bases). The CDR3 sequence is 15 residues long. V gave up 9 bases and J gave up 4 bases, with 18 bases separating them. Germline CDR1 and CDR2: MNHNS and SASEGT. The CDR3 here is CASADPGRGNEKLFF. In DNA, the CDR3 is TGTGCCAGTGCTGATCCGGGACGCGGTAATGAAAAACTGTTTTTT.

The sample holds one count of this clonotype. The chain uses TRBV20-1 and TRBJ2-1; 11 positions match TRBD2. Germline values: CDR1 DFQATT, CDR2 SNEGSKA (reference sequence). Trimming removed 0 bases from V and 7 bases from J; junction bases left unmatched: 23. This CDR3 comprises 21 residues. The CDR3 sequence is CSARDRWGLAVGGRTRNEQFF. The CDR3 DNA reads as TGCAGTGCTAGAGATCGGTGGGGACTAGCGGTAGGGGGTAGGACCAGAAATGAGCAGTTCTTC.

This clonotype was seen at least ten times. The chain carries TRBV24-1 and TRBJ1-2; D unclear. Germline CDR1 KGHDR, CDR2 SFDVKD. The CDR3 totals 13 residues. The ends were cut back, 5 bases at V and 8 bases at J, with 14 bases in the middle. The CDR3 DNA is TGTGCCACCAGTGGGGCGGGGTCTTACGGCTACACCTTC. Protein sequence: CATSGAGSYGYTF.

This clonotype occurred many times. J is TRBJ2-5 and V is TRBV12-3 or TRBV12-4; TRBD2 agrees at 10 bases. The ends lost 3 bases at V and 4 bases at J; junction bases unmatched: 2. CDR3 length: 14 residues. CDR3 amino acids: CASSFKRGGETQYF. CDR3 DNA sequence: TGTGCCAGCAGTTTTAAGCGGGGGGGAGAGACCCAGTACTTC.

This clonotype occurred a few times. The chain recombines TRBV29-1 with TRBJ1-2; D perhaps matches TRBD1 (5 bases). Germline V lookup: CDR1 SQVTM, CDR2 ANQGSEA. The CDR3 runs 15 residues. The germline V and J ends were trimmed by 4 bases and 3 bases, with 18 bases remaining between them. The CDR3 DNA sequence: TGCAGCGTTGTCCGGCAGGGCGACTCCTACTATGGCTACACCTTC. Amino acid sequence: CSVVRQGDSYYGYTF.

This sequence joins TRBV6-5 and TRBJ1-2; weak D call: TRBD1 (5 bases). The V end lost 0 bases, the J end lost 7 bases, and 15 bases lay between the germline ends. The CDR3 covers 15 residues. Germline loops: CDR1 MNHEY, CDR2 SVGAGI. CDR3 amino acids: CASSYSIAGGPGYTF. DNA for the CDR3: TGTGCCAGCAGTTACTCGATCGCCGGGGGTCCTGGCTACACCTTC.

J is TRBJ2-3 and V is TRBV19; D perhaps matches TRBD2 (6 bases). Germline V gene lookup returns CDR1 LNHDA and CDR2 SQIVND (reference sequence). The CDR3 length is 14 residues. Trimming pared 10 bases from V and 4 bases from J, leaving 18 bases between. CDR3 sequence reads: CATRDGGSADTQYF. Written as DNA, the CDR3 is TGTGCCACCCGCGACGGGGGAAGTGCAGATACGCAGTATTTT.

This clonotype was seen ten or more times. The chain links TRBV12-3 or TRBV12-4 to TRBJ1-1, with D unresolved. Deletions cut 7 bases from V and 9 bases from J, with 15 bases between. This CDR3 contains 12 residues. The CDR3 nucleotides read TGTGCCAGCACTACCAGGTTTTTCAAAGCTTTCTTT. It codes for CASTTRFFKAFF.

This clonotype came up many times. The chain links TRBV7-9 to TRBJ2-2; D perhaps matches TRBD2 (5 bases). CDR1 and CDR2 from the germline V gene are SEHNR and FQNEAQ (reference sequence). The CDR3 loop spans 17 amino acids. The V end lost 5 bases, the J end lost 6 bases, and 22 bases lay between the germline ends. CDR3 protein: CASSTTKRTSMAGELFF. The CDR3 nucleotides are TGTGCCAGCAGCACTACGAAGCGGACCTCCATGGCCGGGGAGCTGTTTTTT.

This clonotype was seen more than once but under ten times. The rearrangement joins TRBV2 to TRBJ2-7; weak D call: TRBD2 (5 bases). V lost 1 base, J lost 0 bases, and 19 bases lay in between. From germline, CDR1 is SNHLY and CDR2 FYNNEI. The CDR3 is 18 amino acids. In nucleotides, the CDR3 is TGTGCCAGCAGTGAAGGTTGGCCGGGCGGGTCTAGCTCCTACGAGCAGTACTTC. Its protein is CASSEGWPGGSSSYEQYF.

The chain links TRBV15 to TRBJ2-3, with a possible D match to TRBD2 (6 bases). Trimming took 4 bases from V and 5 from J, leaving 10 bases between them. The CDR3 has 13 amino acids. Germline V gene data show CDR1 as LNHNV and CDR2 as YYDKDF (reference sequence). Here the CDR3 DNA reads TGTGCCACCAGCACTCTAGCGAGAGATACGCAGTATTTT. This translates into CATSTLARDTQYF.

This clonotype was observed a few times. This chain uses TRBV20-1 with TRBJ1-2; tentative D call: TRBD1 (6 bases). The V end was cut by 6 bases, the J end by 6 bases, with 14 bases between. The CDR3 runs to 12 residues. Germline assignment: CDR1 DFQATT and CDR2 SNEGSKA (reference sequence). The CDR3 reads CSAPWGANGYTF. In DNA, the CDR3 is TGCAGTGCCCCGTGGGGGGCGAATGGCTACACCTTC.

Of note for this clonotype: The junction departs from germline at one end; a sequencing error may be responsible. This rearrangement joins TRBV5-1 to TRBJ2-5, with 7 nucleotides matching TRBD1. This CDR3 comprises 13 residues. From germline, CDR1 is SGHRS and CDR2 YFSETQ. CDR3 bases: TGCGCCAGCAGCGAGGGACAGCAAGTGACCCAGTACTTC. Its translation is CASSEGQQVTQYF.

There are many counts of this clonotype. This chain connects TRBV7-8 to TRBJ1-1; D is undetermined. The CDR3 runs to 15 residues. V dropped 3 bases and J dropped 5 bases, with 16 bases sitting between them. Germline V gives CDR1 SGHVS, CDR2 FQNEAQ. CDR3 bases: TGTGCCAGCAGCTTCTACCGGGAGGGCAGAACTGAAGCTTTCTTT. This sequence encodes CASSFYREGRTEAFF.

This clonotype showed up many times. This sequence joins TRBV5-1 and TRBJ2-1, with 13 bases aligning to TRBD2. There are 15 residues in the CDR3. CDR1 and CDR2 (germline): SGHRS, YFSETQ. V trimming: 7 bases; J trimming: 6 bases; junction bases outside the gene matches: 7. For the CDR3, the DNA is TGCGCCAGCCAAAGCAGACTAGCGGGAGGCAATGAGCAGTTCTTC. Translation gives CASQSRLAGGNEQFF.

The chain is built from TRBV18 and TRBJ1-1; D uncertain. The CDR3 spans 14 residues. V was trimmed by 0 bases and J by 0 bases, leaving 5 bases between them. Per the germline V gene, CDR1 is KGHSH and CDR2 is LQKENI. CDR3 residues: CASSPPWLNTEAFF. For the CDR3, the DNA is TGTGCCAGCTCACCACCATGGCTGAACACTGAAGCTTTCTTT.

The rearrangement links TRBV7-8 to TRBJ2-5; possible D gene TRBD1, 6 bases. The CDR3 loop spans 14 amino acids. Germline V gene lookup returns CDR1 SGHVS and CDR2 FQNEAQ. The germline V and J ends were trimmed by 1 base and 4 bases, with 10 bases remaining between them. As DNA, the CDR3 is TGTGCCAGCAGCTTAGTGACAGGAGGAGAGACCCAGTACTTC. This codes for CASSLVTGGETQYF.

As regards this clonotype: Being one base from a much bigger clone, this may be a read error. The V gene is TRBV2, the J gene TRBJ2-3; D unclear. The CDR3 is 14 amino acids. The V gene lost 8 bases and the J gene lost 2 bases, with 14 bases spanning the gap. Germline V gene lookup returns CDR1 SNHLY and CDR2 FYNNEI. The CDR3 DNA is TGTGCCAGCTGTGCCCAAGCCCACACAGATACGCAGTATTTT. Translation gives CASCAQAHTDTQYF.

The chain couples TRBV5-6 to TRBJ2-7; 11 bases match TRBD2. Trimming took 1 base from V and 5 from J; bases not matched to a gene: 5. Looked up from germline, CDR1 is SGHDT and CDR2 is YYEEEE. The CDR3 consists of 15 residues. In nucleotides, the CDR3 is TGTGCCAGCAGCTTGAATCTACTAGCGGGAGACGAGCAGTACTTC. It yields the protein CASSLNLLAGDEQYF.

This clonotype came up a few times. This chain connects TRBV10-3 to TRBJ2-1; 7 nucleotides align to TRBD2. CDR3 length: 15 amino acids. J lost 3 bases, V lost 3 bases, and 5 bases had no gene match. Germline V gives CDR1 ENHRY, CDR2 SYGVKD. The CDR3 bases are TGTGCCATCAGTGATAAGCGGGGCGTCTACAATGAGCAGTTCTTC. Residues: CAISDKRGVYNEQFF.

This rearrangement joins TRBV5-1 to TRBJ2-5, with D maybe TRBD1 (5 bases). The V end was cut by 2 bases, the J end by 5 bases, with 16 bases between. The CDR3 is 15 residues long. From germline, CDR1 is SGHRS and CDR2 YFSETQ. The CDR3 DNA is TGCGCCAGCAGCTTTTCGCCAAGGGCAGGGGAGACCCAGTACTTC. As protein: CASSFSPRAGETQYF. Full variable domain (remainder filled in from reference TRBV5-1 and TRBJ2-5): KAGVTQTPRYLIKTRGQQVTLSCSPISGHRSVSWYQQTPGQGLQFLFEYFSETQRNKGNFPGRFSGRQFSNSRSEMNVSTLELGDSALYLCASSFSPRAGETQYFGPGTRLLVL.

This clonotype was seen ten or more times. This chain links TRBV24-1 with TRBJ2-3; D remains unclear. V shed 8 bases and J shed 6 bases, with 8 bases lying between them. This CDR3 has 11 amino acids. Germline CDR1 is KGHDR and CDR2 is SFDVKD. The CDR3: CATTDRDTQYF. The CDR3 DNA reads as TGTGCCACCACCGACCGGGATACGCAGTATTTT.